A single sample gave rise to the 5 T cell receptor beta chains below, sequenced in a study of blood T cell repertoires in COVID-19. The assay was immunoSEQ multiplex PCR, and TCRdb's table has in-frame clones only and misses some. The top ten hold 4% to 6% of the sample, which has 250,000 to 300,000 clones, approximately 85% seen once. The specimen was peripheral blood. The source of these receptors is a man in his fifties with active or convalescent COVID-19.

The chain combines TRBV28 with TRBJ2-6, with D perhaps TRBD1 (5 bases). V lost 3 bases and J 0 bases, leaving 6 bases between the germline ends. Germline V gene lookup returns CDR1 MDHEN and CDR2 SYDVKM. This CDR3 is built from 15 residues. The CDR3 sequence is CASSFTGSGANVLTF. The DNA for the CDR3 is TGTGCCAGCAGTTTCACAGGCTCTGGGGCCAACGTCCTGACTTTC. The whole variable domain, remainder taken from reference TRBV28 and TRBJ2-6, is DVKVTQSSRYLVKRTGEKVFLECVQDMDHENMFWYRQDPGLGLRLIYFSYDVKMKEKGDIPEGYSVSREKKERFSLILESASTNQTSMYLCASSFTGSGANVLTFGAGSRLTVL.

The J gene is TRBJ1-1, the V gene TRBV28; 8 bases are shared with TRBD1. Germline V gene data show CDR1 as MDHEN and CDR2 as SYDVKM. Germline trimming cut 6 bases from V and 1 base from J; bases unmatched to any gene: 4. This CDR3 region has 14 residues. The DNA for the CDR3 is TGTGCCAGCAGGCCTACAGGGGGGAACACTGAAGCTTTCTTT. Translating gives CASRPTGGNTEAFF.

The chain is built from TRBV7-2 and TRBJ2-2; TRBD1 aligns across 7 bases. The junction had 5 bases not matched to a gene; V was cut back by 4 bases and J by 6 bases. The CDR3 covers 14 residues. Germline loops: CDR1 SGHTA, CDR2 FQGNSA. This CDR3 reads CASSSQQGSGELFF. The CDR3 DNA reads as TGTGCCAGCAGCTCCCAACAGGGGTCCGGGGAGCTGTTTTTT.

CDR3 DNA sequence: TGTGCCAGCAGCCCCCCAAATTGGTTCTTC. Translating gives CASSPPNWFF. The V gene is TRBV5-6, the J gene TRBJ2-1; D not certain. The V gene lost 4 bases and the J gene lost 15 bases, with 11 bases spanning the gap. Germline loops: CDR1 SGHDT, CDR2 YYEEEE. This CDR3 comprises 10 residues. Full variable domain (outside the CDR3, taken from reference TRBV5-6 and TRBJ2-1): DAGVTQSPTHLIKTRGQQVTLRCSPKSGHDTVSWYQQALGQGPQFIFQYYEEEERQRGNFPDRFSGHQFPNYSSELNVNALLLGDSALYLCASSPPNWFFGPGTRLTVL.

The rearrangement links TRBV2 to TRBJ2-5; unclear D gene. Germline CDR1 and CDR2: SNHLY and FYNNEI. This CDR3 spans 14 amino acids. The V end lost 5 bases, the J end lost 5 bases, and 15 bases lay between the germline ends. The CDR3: CASSFLTDGETQYF. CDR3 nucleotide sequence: TGTGCCAGCAGTTTCCTGACTGACGGGGAGACCCAGTACTTC.